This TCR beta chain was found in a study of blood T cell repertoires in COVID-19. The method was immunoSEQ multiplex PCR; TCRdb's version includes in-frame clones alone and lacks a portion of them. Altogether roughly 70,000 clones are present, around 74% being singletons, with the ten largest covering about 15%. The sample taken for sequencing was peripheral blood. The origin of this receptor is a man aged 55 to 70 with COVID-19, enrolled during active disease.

CDR3 sequence reads: CASSQKGQPYEQYF. CDR3 sequence (DNA): TGTGCCAGCAGCCAAAAAGGACAGCCTTACGAGCAGTACTTC. The genes are TRBV3-1 (or the pseudogene TRBV3-2) and TRBJ2-7; D might be TRBD1 (6 bases). CDR1 is LGHDT, CDR2 YNNKEL, per germline (reference sequence). V lost 2 bases and J lost 4, with 12 bases in between. The CDR3 length is 14 residues.